The 7 T cell receptor beta chains reported below all come from one sample, sequenced in a study of blood T cell repertoires in COVID-19. TCRdb's copy holds only in-frame clones and misses some; the assay was immunoSEQ multiplex PCR. Of about 250,000 clones detected, 88% appear once; the ten largest clones hold roughly 1.4%. The sequenced sample consisted of peripheral blood. These receptor sequences come from a man older than 75 with acute or convalescent COVID-19.

V and J are TRBV28 and TRBJ1-6; 7 bases agree with TRBD1. The J segment lost 9 bases and the V segment lost 3 bases, leaving 5 bases of the junction unmatched. The germline CDR1 and CDR2 sequences are MDHEN and SYDVKM. CDR3 length: 14 residues. CDR3 loop: CASSLGTAFSPLHF. The CDR3, as DNA: TGTGCCAGCAGTTTGGGGACAGCCTTTTCACCCCTCCACTTT.

The chain has TRBV7-9 and TRBJ1-1; no clear D. Germline CDR1 reads SEHNR; CDR2 reads FQNEAQ (reference sequence). V shed 5 bases and J shed 3 bases, with 10 bases lying between them. CDR3 size: 13 residues. The CDR3 loop is CASSPPRDTEAFF. CDR3 DNA: TGTGCCAGCAGCCCCCCTCGTGACACTGAAGCTTTCTTT. Full variable domain (rest looked up from reference TRBV7-9 and TRBJ1-1): DTGVSQNPRHKITKRGQNVTFRCDPISEHNRLYWYRQTLGQGPEFLTYFQNEAQLEKSRLLSDRFSAERPKGSFSTLEIQRTEQGDSAMYLCASSPPRDTEAFFGQGTRLTVV.

The V gene is TRBV6-6, the J gene TRBJ2-2, with 8 bases aligning to TRBD2. The J segment lost 7 bases and the V segment lost 5 bases, leaving 3 bases of the junction unmatched. The germline V gene has CDR1 MNHNY and CDR2 SVGAGI (reference sequence). This CDR3 is built from 13 residues. The CDR3 region has the DNA TGTGCCAGCAGTCGACTAGCGTTCGGGGAGCTGTTTTTT. This codes for CASSRLAFGELFF.

The rearrangement joins TRBV20-1 to TRBJ2-3, with D uncertain. This CDR3 has 13 amino acids. V was shortened by 3 bases and J by 2 bases, with 9 bases between the two germline ends. Per the germline V gene, CDR1 is DFQATT and CDR2 is SNEGSKA (reference sequence). CDR3 sequence (DNA): TGCAGTGCTAGTGGCGGCGTCACAGATACGCAGTATTTT. It yields the protein CSASGGVTDTQYF.

This sequence joins TRBV5-4 and TRBJ2-3; the match to TRBD2 covers 11 bases. From germline, CDR1 is SGHNT and CDR2 YYREEE (reference sequence). V dropped 1 base and J dropped 5; count of bases not matched to a gene: 0. The CDR3 has 14 residues. CDR3 nucleotides: TGTGCCAGCAGCTTGACTAGCGGGGGAGATACGCAGTATTTT. Translation: CASSLTSGGDTQYF. Filled out from reference TRBV5-4 and TRBJ2-3, the complete variable domain reads ETGVTQSPTHLIKTRGQQVTLRCSSQSGHNTVSWYQQALGQGPQFIFQYYREEENGRGNFPPRFSGLQFPNYSSELNVNALELDDSALYLCASSLTSGGDTQYFGPGTRLTVL.

The rearrangement uses TRBV5-1 and TRBJ2-5, with TRBD2 as a possible D gene (6 bases). Trimming removed 3 bases from V and 1 base from J, with 13 bases in between. This CDR3 is built from 15 residues. The germline V gene has CDR1 SGHRS and CDR2 YFSETQ. The CDR3 sequence: CASSSNLAFQETQYF. CDR3 nucleotides: TGCGCCAGCAGCTCGAACCTAGCGTTCCAAGAGACCCAGTACTTC.

The chain carries TRBV7-3 and TRBJ2-1; a possible D gene is TRBD2 (5 bases). Trimming removed 5 bases at V and 10 bases at J, with 12 bases between. CDR1 and CDR2 (germline): SGHTA, FQGTGA. This CDR3 region has 12 residues. This CDR3 is CASSKRAGEQFF. DNA for the CDR3: TGTGCCAGCAGCAAGAGGGCCGGCGAGCAGTTCTTC. Filled out from reference TRBV7-3 and TRBJ2-1, the complete variable domain reads GAGVSQTPSNKVTEKGKYVELRCDPISGHTALYWYRQSLGQGPEFLIYFQGTGAADDSGLPNDRFFAVRPEGSVSTLKIQRTERGDSAVYLCASSKRAGEQFFGPGTRLTVL.